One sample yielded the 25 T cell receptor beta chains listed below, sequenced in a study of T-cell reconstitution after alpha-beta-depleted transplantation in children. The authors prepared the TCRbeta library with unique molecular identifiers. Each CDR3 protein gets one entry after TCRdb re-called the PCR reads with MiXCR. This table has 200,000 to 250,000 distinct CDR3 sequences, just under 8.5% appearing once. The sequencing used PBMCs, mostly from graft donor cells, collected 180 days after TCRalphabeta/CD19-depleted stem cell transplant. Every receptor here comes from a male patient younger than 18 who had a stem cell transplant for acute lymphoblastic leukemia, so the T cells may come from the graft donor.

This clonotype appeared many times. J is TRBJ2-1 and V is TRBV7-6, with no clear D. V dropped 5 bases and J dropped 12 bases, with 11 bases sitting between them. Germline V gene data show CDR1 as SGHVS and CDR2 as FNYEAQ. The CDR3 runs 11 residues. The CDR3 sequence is CASSPGGGQFF. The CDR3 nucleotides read TGTGCCAGCAGCCCCGGCGGTGGGCAGTTCTTC.

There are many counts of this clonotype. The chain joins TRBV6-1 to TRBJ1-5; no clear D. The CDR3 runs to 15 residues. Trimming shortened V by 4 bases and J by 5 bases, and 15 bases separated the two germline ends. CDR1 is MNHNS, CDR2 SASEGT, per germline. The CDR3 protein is CASSVFGQIDQPQHF. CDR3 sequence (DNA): TGTGCCAGCAGTGTTTTTGGTCAGATTGATCAGCCCCAGCATTTT.

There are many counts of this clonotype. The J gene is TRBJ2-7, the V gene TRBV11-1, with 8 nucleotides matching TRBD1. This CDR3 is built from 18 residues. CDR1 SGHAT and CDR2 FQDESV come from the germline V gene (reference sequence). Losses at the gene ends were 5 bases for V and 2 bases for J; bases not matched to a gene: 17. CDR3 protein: CASSPHRGIGRPTYEQYF. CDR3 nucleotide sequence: TGTGCCAGCAGCCCACACAGGGGGATTGGCCGTCCCACCTACGAGCAGTACTTC.

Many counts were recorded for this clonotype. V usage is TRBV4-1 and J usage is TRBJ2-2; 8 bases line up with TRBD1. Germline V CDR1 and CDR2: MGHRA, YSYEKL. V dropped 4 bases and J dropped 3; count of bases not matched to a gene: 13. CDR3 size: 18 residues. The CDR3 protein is CASSPDRAGGAYTGELFF. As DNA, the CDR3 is TGCGCCAGCAGCCCGGATCGGGCAGGGGGCGCTTACACCGGGGAGCTGTTTTTT.

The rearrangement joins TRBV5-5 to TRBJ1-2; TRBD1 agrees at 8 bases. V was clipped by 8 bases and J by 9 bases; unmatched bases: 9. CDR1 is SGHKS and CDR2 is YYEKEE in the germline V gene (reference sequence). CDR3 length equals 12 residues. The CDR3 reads CARRGQEGCYTF. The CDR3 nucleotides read TGTGCCAGGAGGGGACAGGAAGGGTGCTACACCTTC.

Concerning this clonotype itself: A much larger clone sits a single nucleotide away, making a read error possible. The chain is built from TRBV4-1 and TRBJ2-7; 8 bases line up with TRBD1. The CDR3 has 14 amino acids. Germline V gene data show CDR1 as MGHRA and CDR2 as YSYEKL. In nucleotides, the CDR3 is TGCGCCAGCAGCCAAGCCAGGGGGCCCTACGACCAGTACTTC. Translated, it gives CASSQARGPYDQYF.

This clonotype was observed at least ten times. The CDR3: CASSLPGQGANEQYF. CDR3 sequence (DNA): TGTGCCAGCAGCTTACCGGGACAGGGGGCAAACGAGCAGTACTTC. The V and J genes are TRBV13 and TRBJ2-7, with TRBD1 matching 12 bases. This CDR3 is built from 15 residues. Germline loops: CDR1 PRHDT, CDR2 FYEKMQ (reference sequence). J lost 5 bases, V lost 2 bases, and 4 bases had no gene match.

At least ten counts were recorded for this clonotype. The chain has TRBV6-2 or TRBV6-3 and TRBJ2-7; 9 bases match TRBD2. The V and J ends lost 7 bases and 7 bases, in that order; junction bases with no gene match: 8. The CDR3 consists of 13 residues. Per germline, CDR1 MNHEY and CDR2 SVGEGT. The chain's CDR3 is CASTLAGEWEQYF. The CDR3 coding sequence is TGTGCCAGCACCTTAGCGGGAGAGTGGGAGCAGTACTTC.

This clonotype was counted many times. The CDR3 is CASSPRISQGNQPQHF. Here the CDR3 DNA reads TGCGCCAGCAGCCCCCGAATCTCCCAGGGGAATCAGCCCCAGCATTTT. The chain uses TRBV4-1 and TRBJ1-5, with D perhaps TRBD1 (6 bases). The CDR3 is 16 residues long. CDR1 and CDR2 (germline): MGHRA, YSYEKL. Trimming took 4 bases from V and 4 from J, leaving 17 bases between them.

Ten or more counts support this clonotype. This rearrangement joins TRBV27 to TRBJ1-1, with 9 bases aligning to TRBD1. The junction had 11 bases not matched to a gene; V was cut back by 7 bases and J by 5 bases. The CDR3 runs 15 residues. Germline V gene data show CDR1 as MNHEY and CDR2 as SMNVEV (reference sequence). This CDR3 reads CASNNWDRVGTEAFF. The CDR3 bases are TGTGCCAGCAATAACTGGGACAGGGTGGGAACTGAAGCTTTCTTT.

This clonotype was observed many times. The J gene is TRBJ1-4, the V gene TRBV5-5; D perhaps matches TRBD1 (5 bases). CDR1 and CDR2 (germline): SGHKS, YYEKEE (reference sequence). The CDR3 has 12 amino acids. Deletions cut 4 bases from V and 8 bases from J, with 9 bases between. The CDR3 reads CASSLPGEKLFF. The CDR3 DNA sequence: TGTGCCAGCAGCCTACCAGGGGAAAAACTGTTTTTT.

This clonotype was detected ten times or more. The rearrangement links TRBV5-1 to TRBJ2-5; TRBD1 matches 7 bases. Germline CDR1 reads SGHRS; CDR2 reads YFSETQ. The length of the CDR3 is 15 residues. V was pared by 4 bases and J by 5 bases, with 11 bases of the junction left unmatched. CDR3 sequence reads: CASSASTGTLETQYF. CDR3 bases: TGCGCCAGCAGCGCGTCGACAGGGACGTTGGAGACCCAGTACTTC. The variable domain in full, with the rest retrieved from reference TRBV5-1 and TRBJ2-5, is KAGVTQTPRYLIKTRGQQVTLSCSPISGHRSVSWYQQTPGQGLQFLFEYFSETQRNKGNFPGRFSGRQFSNSRSEMNVSTLELGDSALYLCASSASTGTLETQYFGPGTRLLVL.

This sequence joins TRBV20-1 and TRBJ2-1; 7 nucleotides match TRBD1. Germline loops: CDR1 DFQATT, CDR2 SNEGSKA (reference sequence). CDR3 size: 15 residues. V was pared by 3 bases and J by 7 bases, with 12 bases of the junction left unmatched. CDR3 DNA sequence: TGCAGTGCTAGCGCACCCGGGACAGTTTTGAATGAGCAGTTCTTC. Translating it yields CSASAPGTVLNEQFF.

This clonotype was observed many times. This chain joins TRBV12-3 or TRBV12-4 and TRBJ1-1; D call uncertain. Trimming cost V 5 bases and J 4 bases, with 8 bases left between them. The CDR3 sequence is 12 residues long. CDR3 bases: TGTGCCAGCAGTCCCTCTCGCACTGAAGCTTTCTTT. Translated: CASSPSRTEAFF.

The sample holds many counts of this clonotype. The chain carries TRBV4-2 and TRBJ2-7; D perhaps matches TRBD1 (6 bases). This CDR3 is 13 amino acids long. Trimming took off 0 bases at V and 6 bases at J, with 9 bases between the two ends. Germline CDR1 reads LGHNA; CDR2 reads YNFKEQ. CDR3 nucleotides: TGTGCCAGCAGCCAAGATGGGGGCGCCGAGCAGTACTTC. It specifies CASSQDGGAEQYF.

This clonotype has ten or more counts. This CDR3 is CASSQEGSHNEQFF. In DNA, the CDR3 is TGTGCCAGCAGCCAAGAAGGCAGCCACAATGAGCAGTTCTTC. The genes are TRBV4-2 and TRBJ2-1; no firm D call. This CDR3 has 14 amino acids. V was clipped by 0 bases and J by 5 bases, with 8 bases between them. In germline, CDR1 is LGHNA, CDR2 YNFKEQ.

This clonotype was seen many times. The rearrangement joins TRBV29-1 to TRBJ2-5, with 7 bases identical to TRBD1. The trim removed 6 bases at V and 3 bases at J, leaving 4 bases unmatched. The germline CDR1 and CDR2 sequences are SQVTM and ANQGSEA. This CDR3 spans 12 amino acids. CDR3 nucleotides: TGCAGCGTCCCCCAGGGGGAAGAGACCCAGTACTTC. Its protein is CSVPQGEETQYF.

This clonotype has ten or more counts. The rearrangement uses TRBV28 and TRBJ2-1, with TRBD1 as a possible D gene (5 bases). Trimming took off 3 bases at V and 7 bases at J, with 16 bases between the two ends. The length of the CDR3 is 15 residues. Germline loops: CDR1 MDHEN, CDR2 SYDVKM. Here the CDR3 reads CASSFWQGFRNEQFF. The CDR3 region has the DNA TGTGCCAGCAGTTTCTGGCAGGGCTTTCGTAATGAGCAGTTCTTC.

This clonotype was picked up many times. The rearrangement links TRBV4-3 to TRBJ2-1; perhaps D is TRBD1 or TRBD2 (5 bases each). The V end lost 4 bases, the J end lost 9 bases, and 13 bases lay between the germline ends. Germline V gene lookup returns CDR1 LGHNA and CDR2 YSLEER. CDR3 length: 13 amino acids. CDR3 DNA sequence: TGCGCCAGCAGCCTGAGTGGGACGGGTGAGCAGTTCTTC. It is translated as CASSLSGTGEQFF.

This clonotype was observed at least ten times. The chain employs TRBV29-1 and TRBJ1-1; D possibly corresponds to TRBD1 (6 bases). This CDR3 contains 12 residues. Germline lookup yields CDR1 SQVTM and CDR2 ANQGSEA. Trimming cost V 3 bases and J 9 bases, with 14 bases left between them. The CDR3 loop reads CSVDVRTGKAFF. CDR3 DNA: TGCAGCGTTGACGTTAGAACAGGGAAAGCTTTCTTT.

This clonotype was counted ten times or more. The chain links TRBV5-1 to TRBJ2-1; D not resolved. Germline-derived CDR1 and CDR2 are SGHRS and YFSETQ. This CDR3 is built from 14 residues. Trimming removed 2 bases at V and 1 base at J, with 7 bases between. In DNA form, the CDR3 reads TGCGCCAGCAGCTTCAAGCGATCCTACAATGAGCAGTTCTTC. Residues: CASSFKRSYNEQFF.

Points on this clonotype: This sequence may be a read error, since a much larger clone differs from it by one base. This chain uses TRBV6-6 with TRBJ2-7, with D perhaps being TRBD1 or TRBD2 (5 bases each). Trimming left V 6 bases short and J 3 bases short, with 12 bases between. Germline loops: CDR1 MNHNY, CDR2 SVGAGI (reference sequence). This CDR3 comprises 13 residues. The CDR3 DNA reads TGTGCCAGCAGGAGGGGCGCAATCTACGAGCAGTACTTC. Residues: CASRRGAIYEQYF.

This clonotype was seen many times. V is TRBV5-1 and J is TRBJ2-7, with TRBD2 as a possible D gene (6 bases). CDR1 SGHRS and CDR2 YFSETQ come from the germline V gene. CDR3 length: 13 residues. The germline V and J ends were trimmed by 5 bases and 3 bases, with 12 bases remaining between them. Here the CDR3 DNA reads TGCGCCAGCAGACTAGCCGATTACTACGAGCAGTACTTC. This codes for CASRLADYYEQYF.

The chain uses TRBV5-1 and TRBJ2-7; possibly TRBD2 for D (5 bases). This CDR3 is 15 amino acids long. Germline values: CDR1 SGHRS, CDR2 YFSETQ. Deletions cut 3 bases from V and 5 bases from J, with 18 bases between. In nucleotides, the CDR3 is TGCGCCAGCAGCTCTCGAGGGAGCATTAGCGACGAGCAGTACTTC. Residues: CASSSRGSISDEQYF.

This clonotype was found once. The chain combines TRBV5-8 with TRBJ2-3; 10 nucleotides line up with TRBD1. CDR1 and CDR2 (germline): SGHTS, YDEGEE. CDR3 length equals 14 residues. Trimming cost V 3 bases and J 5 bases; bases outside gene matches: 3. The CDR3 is CASSYGQGEDTQYF. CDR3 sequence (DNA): TGTGCCAGCAGCTACGGACAGGGGGAAGATACGCAGTATTTT.